This is a list of T cell receptor beta chains from one sample in a study of blood T cell repertoires in COVID-19. Generated by immunoSEQ multiplex PCR, the TCRdb table keeps only in-frame clones and is missing some. Found here are hundreds of thousands of clones, about nine tenths of them singletons; the top ten hold about 6%. Source material: peripheral blood. All receptors come from a man older than 75 with acute or convalescent COVID-19. Each CDR3 is given with its conserved first and last residue. Fields, in order: V gene, D gene, J gene, clone size, CDR3 length, CDR3 DNA, CDR3 protein. The D gene is left open where the match is weak. Only some rows state a clone size, as once, few, many or a class for expanded clones.

TRBV19	TRBD1	TRBJ2-2	once	16	TGTGCCAGTAGTAACACAGGGGGGTCACTCACCGGGGAGCTGTTTTTT	CASSNTGGSLTGELFF
TRBV21-1	.	TRBJ2-1	.	17	TGTGCCAGCAGCAAAGGGGCAAGGGGGGGCTTATACAATGAGCAGTTCTTC	CASSKGARGGLYNEQFF
TRBV4-1	TRBD2	TRBJ2-1	.	16	TGCGCCAGCAGCCATGCACCCAGCGGGAGGAACAATGAGCAGTTCTTC	CASSHAPSGRNNEQFF
TRBV7-3	TRBD2	TRBJ2-5	.	14	TGTGCCAGCAGCTCGGGACTAGCCCTAGAGACCCAGTACTTC	CASSSGLALETQYF
TRBV7-9	.	TRBJ2-7	once	15	TGTGCCAGCAGCTTACGAGGTGTAGGAAGAAACGAGCAGTACTTC	CASSLRGVGRNEQYF
TRBV12-3/TRBV12-4	.	TRBJ2-2	.	12	TGTGCCAGCAATTCCGGAGCCGGGGAGCTGTTTTTT	CASNSGAGELFF
TRBV28	.	TRBJ1-5	.	14	TGTGCCAGCAGTTCGCCGGGAAGCAATCAGCCCCAGCATTTT	CASSSPGSNQPQHF
TRBV5-1	.	TRBJ1-1	.	15	TGCGCCAGCAGCGCGACGAAGGGAGTTCACACTGAAGCTTTCTTT	CASSATKGVHTEAFF
TRBV6-1	.	TRBJ2-1	.	15	TGTGCCAGCAGTGAAGGAAGCGGTACCTACAATGAGCAGTTCTTC	CASSEGSGTYNEQFF
TRBV6-6	.	TRBJ2-3	.	13	TGTGCCAGCAGAAAAAGCACGACAGATACGCAGTATTTT	CASRKSTTDTQYF
TRBV27	.	TRBJ1-1	few	12	TGTGCCAGCAGTTTACAGGGCACTGAAGCTTTCTTT	CASSLQGTEAFF
TRBV11-2	.	TRBJ2-1	.	15	TGTGCCAGCAGCTTAGGGATAGCGGATTACAATGAGCAGTTCTTC	CASSLGIADYNEQFF
TRBV7-3	.	TRBJ1-1	.	13	TGTGCCAGCAGCTTAATAGTGAACACTGAAGCTTTCTTT	CASSLIVNTEAFF
TRBV18	.	TRBJ2-1	.	13	TGTGCCAGCTCACCAGCAAAAGTCGGTGAGCAGTTCTTC	CASSPAKVGEQFF
TRBV5-1	TRBD1	TRBJ1-3	.	14	TGCGCCAGCAGCTCCGGGACAGGTGGAAACACCATATATTTT	CASSSGTGGNTIYF
TRBV27	.	TRBJ2-2	.	16	TGTGCCAGCAGTTTATCGAGGGTGTGGGGAGCAGGGGAGCTGTTTTTT	CASSLSRVWGAGELFF
TRBV9	TRBD1	TRBJ2-2	.	16	TGTGCCAGCAGCACCATGACAGGGATTAACACCGGGGAGCTGTTTTTT	CASSTMTGINTGELFF
TRBV19	.	TRBJ1-4	.	17	TGTGCCAGTAGTATCCCCTTTGACATCTCGGCTAATGAAAAACTGTTTTTT	CASSIPFDISANEKLFF
TRBV19	TRBD1	TRBJ1-2	.	13	TGTGCCAGTACGGGGACAGGGAGCTATGGCTACACCTTC	CASTGTGSYGYTF
TRBV28	.	TRBJ1-1	.	11	TGTGCCAGCACCACTTCGGCTGAAGCTTTCTTT	CASTTSAEAFF
TRBV19	TRBD2	TRBJ2-4	.	19	TGTGCCAGTAGTGCCCTGACTAGCGGGAGAACACTAGCCAAAAACATTCAGTACTTC	CASSALTSGRTLAKNIQYF
TRBV2	.	TRBJ1-5	.	12	TGTGCCAGCAGAGGACAGTTAGGGCCCCAGCATTTT	CASRGQLGPQHF
TRBV29-1	.	TRBJ1-1	.	14	TGCAGCACCCCCGGGGGACCTTTGAACACTGAAGCTTTCTTT	CSTPGGPLNTEAFF
TRBV4-1	TRBD2	TRBJ2-2	.	15	TGCGCCAGCAGCCAAGTTCGGGGGGGCACCGGGGAGCTGTTTTTT	CASSQVRGGTGELFF
TRBV28	TRBD1	TRBJ2-7	.	15	TGTGCCAGCAGTTTGGGTCAGGGGGTCTCCTACGAGCAGTACTTC	CASSLGQGVSYEQYF
TRBV2	TRBD2	TRBJ2-1	.	15	TGTGCCAGCAGTGCGTCTAGCGGGAGGGTGGATGAGCAGTTCTTC	CASSASSGRVDEQFF
TRBV6-5	TRBD1	TRBJ1-1	.	13	TGTGCCAGCAGGACAGGGGTGCTCACTGAAGCTTTCTTT	CASRTGVLTEAFF
TRBV29-1	.	TRBJ1-2	.	14	TGCAGCGTTGATAGCCCGCTACCTAACTATGGCTACACCTTC	CSVDSPLPNYGYTF
TRBV10-3	.	TRBJ2-3	once	15	TGTGCCATCAGTGAGCCGGGCCCGGCGGGAGATACGCAGTATTTT	CAISEPGPAGDTQYF
TRBV18	TRBD2	TRBJ2-4	few	17	TGTGCCAGCTCTCCCCGGACTAGCGGGAGTAGCAAAAACATTCAGTACTTC	CASSPRTSGSSKNIQYF
TRBV7-2	TRBD1	TRBJ1-3	.	13	TGTGCCAGCAGCTCAGGGGGCGGAAACACCATATATTTT	CASSSGGGNTIYF
TRBV27	TRBD1	TRBJ1-6	.	15	TGTGCCAGCAGAACTGGGACAGCTACTAATTCACCCCTCCACTTT	CASRTGTATNSPLHF
TRBV18	TRBD2	TRBJ2-1	.	15	TGTGCCAGCTCACTTGGACTAGCTAACAGGAATGAGCAGTTCTTC	CASSLGLANRNEQFF
TRBV4-3	TRBD1	TRBJ1-4	.	17	TGCGCCAGCAGCCAATCCCCGTCAGCAGGGGGGAGTGAAAAACTGTTTTTT	CASSQSPSAGGSEKLFF
TRBV5-8	TRBD2	TRBJ2-3	.	18	TGTGCCAGCAGCTTGGCTCTACTAGCGGGGGCTAGCACAGATACGCAGTATTTT	CASSLALLAGASTDTQYF
TRBV3-1/TRBV3-2	.	TRBJ1-2	.	14	TGTGCCAGCAGCCAAGATCCGGGGGTGGGTGGCTACACCTTC	CASSQDPGVGGYTF
TRBV25-1	TRBD2	TRBJ2-2	few	15	TGTGCCAGCAGTGAACTAGCGGGAGACACCGGGGAGCTGTTTTTT	CASSELAGDTGELFF
TRBV19	TRBD2	TRBJ2-3	.	20	TGTGCCAGTACCACAAGTTACAGGGGAGCGGGAGGGTCTCGCACAGATACGCAGTATTTT	CASTTSYRGAGGSRTDTQYF
TRBV11-2	TRBD1	TRBJ2-7	.	15	TGTGCCAGCAGCGCCGGACAGGGGAGTGGTTACGAGCAGTACTTC	CASSAGQGSGYEQYF
TRBV25-1	TRBD1	TRBJ2-2	.	16	TGTGCCAGCAGTGACCCCGGGACAGCGAACACCGGGGAGCTGTTTTTT	CASSDPGTANTGELFF
TRBV4-2	TRBD2	TRBJ2-6	once	20	TGTGCCAGCAGCCCCTTTTATTCTAGCGGGATCTCCTCTGGGGCCAACGTCCTGACTTTC	CASSPFYSSGISSGANVLTF
TRBV30	TRBD1	TRBJ1-5	.	14	TGTGCCTGGAGGGGGTCAGGGGGTAATCAGCCCCAGCATTTT	CAWRGSGGNQPQHF
TRBV18	.	TRBJ2-5	.	11	TGTGCCAGCTCACACGGGGAGACCCAGTACTTC	CASSHGETQYF
TRBV7-9	TRBD1	TRBJ2-5	.	14	TGTGCCAGCAGCATACCAGGGGGCCAAGAGACCCAGTACTTC	CASSIPGGQETQYF
TRBV11-2	.	TRBJ1-5	.	13	TGTGCCAGCAGCTTGGGCCTCAATCAGCCCCAGCATTTT	CASSLGLNQPQHF
TRBV5-4	TRBD2	TRBJ2-5	.	15	TGTGCCAGCAGCCCTCAGCGGGGACTCCAAGAGACCCAGTACTTC	CASSPQRGLQETQYF
TRBV5-1	TRBD1	TRBJ2-3	.	17	TGCGCCAGCAGCTTGTCTGTGACAGGGGCTAGCACAGATACGCAGTATTTT	CASSLSVTGASTDTQYF
TRBV30	.	TRBJ1-3	.	14	TGTGCCTGGAGTGCCGGGGGGTCTGGAAACACCATATATTTT	CAWSAGGSGNTIYF
TRBV28	TRBD1	TRBJ1-1	few	15	TGTGCCAGCAGTTTGCCCGGGACAGGGGGCACTGAAGCTTTCTTT	CASSLPGTGGTEAFF
TRBV3-1/TRBV3-2	.	TRBJ1-2	once	15	TGTGCCAGCAGCCAAGGGGGAGCTTCGAACTATGGCTACACCTTC	CASSQGGASNYGYTF
TRBV7-3	.	TRBJ2-1	.	15	TGTGCCAGCAGCTCCCGTGGTAGCACCTACAATGAGCAGTTCTTC	CASSSRGSTYNEQFF
TRBV9	.	TRBJ1-4	.	16	TGTGCCAGCAGCAAAACCAGTTTTGCAACTAATGAAAAACTGTTTTTT	CASSKTSFATNEKLFF
TRBV10-1	.	TRBJ2-5	.	13	TGCGCCACCCAGGGTAACGGCCAAGAGACCCAGTACTTC	CATQGNGQETQYF
TRBV2	.	TRBJ2-2	.	14	TGTGCCAGCCAAGGACTAACGAACACCGGGGAGCTGTTTTTT	CASQGLTNTGELFF
TRBV6-5	.	TRBJ1-1	.	14	TGTGCCAGCAACCCGACATTTACGAACACTGAAGCTTTCTTT	CASNPTFTNTEAFF
TRBV7-9	TRBD2	TRBJ2-2	.	14	TGTGCCAGCATCCGACTAGCGGTCACCGGGGAGCTGTTTTTT	CASIRLAVTGELFF